Listed below are T cell receptor beta chains from one sample, sequenced in a study of blood T cell repertoires in COVID-19. Sequencing used immunoSEQ multiplex PCR; TCRdb keeps in-frame clones, though not all of them. The sample yields under 350,000 clones, around 92% seen once. Sample: PBMCs or T cells enriched from blood (not recorded which). The receptors were gathered from a woman aged 60 to 75 who had recovered from COVID-19. Each CDR3 is given with its conserved first and last residue. The D gene is left open where the match is weak. Rows give clone size only sometimes, using once, few, many, or a class for an expanded clone.

. TRBJ1-1 TRBV19 . CASSPPTPMNTEAFF TGTGCCAGTAGTCCCCCGACACCTATGAACACTGAAGCTTTCTTT
. TRBJ2-7 TRBV3-1/TRBV3-2 once CASSPEGLFLGSYEQYF TGTGCCAGCAGCCCGGAGGGCCTTTTCCTGGGTTCCTACGAGCAGTACTTC
. TRBJ1-6 TRBV5-4 few CASSVDEGVGSPLHF TGTGCCAGCAGCGTGGACGAGGGAGTAGGGTCACCCCTCCACTTT
. TRBJ2-4 TRBV7-2 . CASGRQALAKNIQYF TGTGCCAGCGGGAGACAGGCGCTAGCCAAAAACATTCAGTACTTC
TRBD2 TRBJ2-1 TRBV24-1 . CATSGRLARGNEQFF TGTGCCACCAGTGGCCGACTAGCGAGGGGCAATGAGCAGTTCTTC
. TRBJ1-2 TRBV2 . CASSELSVYGYTF TGTGCCAGCAGTGAATTGTCGGTCTATGGCTACACCTTC
TRBD1 TRBJ1-2 TRBV6-5 . CAREPRDRGHYGYTF TGTGCCAGAGAACCACGGGACAGGGGGCACTATGGCTACACCTTC
TRBD1 TRBJ2-3 TRBV5-1 once CASRRREDRGTDTQYF TGCGCCAGCAGGAGGCGCGAGGACAGGGGCACAGATACGCAGTATTTT
. TRBJ2-3 TRBV10-3 . CAISGRKGTSTDTQYF TGTGCCATCAGTGGCCGAAAAGGGACTAGCACAGATACGCAGTATTTT
. TRBJ2-1 TRBV6-5 . CASSLADEQFF TGTGCCAGCAGCCTGGCGGATGAGCAGTTCTTC
TRBD1 TRBJ1-5 TRBV19 . CASSFQGGNQPQHF TGTGCCAGTAGTTTTCAGGGGGGTAATCAGCCCCAGCATTTT
TRBD2 TRBJ2-4 TRBV12-3/TRBV12-4 . CASSSPPGGIQYF TGTGCCAGCAGTTCTCCGCCGGGGGGCATTCAGTACTTC
TRBD1 TRBJ1-2 TRBV9 . CASSVGVLGTGGYTF TGTGCCAGCAGCGTAGGCGTCTTGGGGACAGGGGGCTACACCTTC
TRBD1 TRBJ1-1 TRBV2 once CASSVTQGRAEAFF TGTGCCAGCAGTGTAACACAGGGGCGGGCTGAAGCTTTCTTT
TRBD1 TRBJ1-2 TRBV2 few CASSTGTGGGYTF TGTGCCAGCAGCACCGGGACAGGGGGCGGCTACACCTTC
TRBD2 TRBJ2-4 TRBV24-1 . CATRGLAGLAKNIQYF TGTGCCACCAGAGGACTAGCGGGGCTAGCCAAAAACATTCAGTACTTC
. TRBJ1-5 TRBV6-1 medium-sized CASSESGMAQPQHF TGTGCCAGCAGTGAGTCAGGGATGGCTCAGCCCCAGCATTTT
. TRBJ1-1 TRBV29-1 . CSATGNTEAFF TGCAGCGCTACGGGGAACACTGAAGCTTTCTTT
TRBD1 TRBJ1-1 TRBV19 . CASSIRDREAFF TGTGCCAGTAGTATTCGGGACAGGGAAGCTTTCTTT
TRBD1 TRBJ1-2 TRBV5-1 . CASSGGRGNYGYTF TGCGCCAGCAGTGGAGGCAGGGGGAACTATGGCTACACCTTC
TRBD1 TRBJ1-1 TRBV6-1 . CASSAHAGTASNTEAFF TGTGCCAGCAGTGCCCACGCCGGGACAGCCTCGAACACTGAAGCTTTCTTT
. TRBJ2-4 TRBV9 . CASSYTPQRGNIQYF TGTGCCAGCAGCTACACCCCGCAGAGGGGGAACATTCAGTACTTC
. TRBJ1-3 TRBV10-3 . CAISESAAHSGNTIYF TGTGCCATCAGTGAGTCGGCGGCACACTCTGGAAACACCATATATTTT
. TRBJ2-5 TRBV9 . CASSVSAAGGRVTQYF TGTGCCAGCAGCGTTAGTGCTGCCGGGGGGCGGGTGACCCAGTACTTC
. TRBJ1-2 TRBV28 once CASGDYGYTF TGTGCCAGCGGAGATTATGGCTACACCTTC
TRBD1 TRBJ1-6 TRBV2 . CAGQGEINSPLHF TGTGCCGGACAGGGGGAAATTAATTCACCCCTCCACTTT
. TRBJ1-2 TRBV13 once CASSLGQGYGYTF TGTGCCAGCAGCTTAGGACAGGGCTATGGCTACACCTTC
TRBD2 TRBJ2-7 TRBV28 . CASSLLAEMGEQYF TGTGCCAGCAGCCTACTAGCGGAGATGGGCGAGCAGTACTTC
TRBD2 TRBJ2-3 TRBV12-5 . CASGPGLAGATQYF TGTGCTAGTGGTCCAGGACTAGCGGGGGCGACGCAGTATTTT
. TRBJ1-5 TRBV12-3/TRBV12-4 once CASSLQLNQPQHF TGTGCCAGCAGTTTACAACTAAATCAGCCCCAGCATTTT
. TRBJ2-1 TRBV28 . CASMTGYNEQFF TGTGCCAGCATGACAGGTTACAATGAGCAGTTCTTC
. TRBJ1-2 TRBV28 few CASSLAGTYGYTF TGTGCCAGCAGTTTAGCGGGGACCTATGGCTACACCTTC
. TRBJ2-7 TRBV7-9 . CASSPIPSGGGIHEQYF TGTGCCAGCAGCCCCATCCCTAGCGGAGGGGGTATCCACGAGCAGTACTTC
. TRBJ2-1 TRBV7-9 . CASSLVPNEQFF TGTGCCAGCAGCTTAGTCCCAAATGAGCAGTTCTTC
. TRBJ1-1 TRBV7-6 . CASSLQGAITEAFF TGTGCCAGCAGTCTACAGGGCGCTATTACTGAAGCTTTCTTT
. TRBJ1-1 TRBV19 . CASSPGGPPDTEAFF TGTGCCAGTAGTCCGGGGGGTCCTCCTGACACTGAAGCTTTCTTT
. TRBJ2-4 TRBV3-1/TRBV3-2 . CASSFGAPGDIQYF TGTGCCAGCAGCTTCGGGGCGCCGGGAGACATTCAGTACTTC
. TRBJ1-2 TRBV28 . CASSLGALPYGYTF TGTGCCAGCAGTTTGGGGGCGCTACCATATGGCTACACCTTC